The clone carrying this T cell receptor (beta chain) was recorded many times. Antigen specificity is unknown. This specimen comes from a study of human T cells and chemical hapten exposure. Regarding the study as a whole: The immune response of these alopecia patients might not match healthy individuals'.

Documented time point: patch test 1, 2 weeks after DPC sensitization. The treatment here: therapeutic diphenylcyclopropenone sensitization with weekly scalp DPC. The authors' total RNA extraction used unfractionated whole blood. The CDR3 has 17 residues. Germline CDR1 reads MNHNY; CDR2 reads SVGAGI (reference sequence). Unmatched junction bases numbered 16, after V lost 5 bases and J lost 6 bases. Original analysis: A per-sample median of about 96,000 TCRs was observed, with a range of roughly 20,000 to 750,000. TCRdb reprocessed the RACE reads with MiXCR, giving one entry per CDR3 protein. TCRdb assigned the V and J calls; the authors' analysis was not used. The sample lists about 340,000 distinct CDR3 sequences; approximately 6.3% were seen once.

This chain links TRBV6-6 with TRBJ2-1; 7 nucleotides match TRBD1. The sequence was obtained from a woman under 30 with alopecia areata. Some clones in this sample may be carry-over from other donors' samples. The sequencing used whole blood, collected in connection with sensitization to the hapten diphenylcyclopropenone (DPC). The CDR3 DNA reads TGTGCCAGCAGTCAAAAGACGACAGGGAGCCCCGCCAATGAGCAGTTCTTC. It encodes CASSQKTTGSPANEQFF.